The present entry profiles one T cell receptor (beta chain) with its context. V was clipped by 2 bases and J by 0 bases, with 9 bases between them. Germline loops: CDR1 SGHNT, CDR2 YYREEE (reference sequence). The CDR3 runs to 16 residues. Original processing notes: Reference gene primer amplification gave estimated nucleated cell counts. TCRdb's table, derived via immunoSEQ multiplex PCR, lists solely in-frame clones and lacks some. That table is the source of V, J and clone size, and D and trimming were worked out from the DNA. The sample includes 400,000 to 500,000 clones, 86% of them seen just once. The record originates from a study of blood T cell repertoires in COVID-19. Study summary: COVID-19 samples collected from the United States, Italy and Spain covered acute and convalescent phases. From T cells, B-cell-depleted T cells, or PBMCs came the material, which was cDNA or gDNA.

Sequenced input: peripheral blood. The source is a woman aged 25-40 years with active or convalescent COVID-19. This chain uses TRBV5-4 with TRBJ1-6; D call uncertain. The chain's CDR3 is CASSLAGSSYNSPLHF. In DNA, the CDR3 is TGTGCCAGCAGCTTAGCGGGGAGCTCCTATAATTCACCCCTCCACTTT.